Below are 29 T cell receptor beta chains sequenced from a single sample in a study of Ad26.COV2.S vaccination and SARS-CoV-2 variants. This table comes from immunoSEQ multiplex PCR, and its TCRdb copy is limited to in-frame clones, with some not included. Of a few hundred thousand clones listed, about 91% are singletons. Documented treatment: 15 to 20 received Ad26.COV2.S at low or high dose, single or two shots; several received placebo; per-sample allocation not given. Sampling happened 63 days after the first vaccine or placebo injection. The material was peripheral blood, obtained in a trial of Ad26.COV2.S vaccine versus placebo. The receptors here all came from a person between 18 and 65 years old who received the Ad26.COV2.S COVID-19 vaccine or a placebo.

This clone was recorded only once. V and J are TRBV5-8 and TRBJ2-1; D unclear. Germline loops: CDR1 SGHTS, CDR2 YDEGEE. The CDR3 runs 11 residues. Trimming left V 3 bases short and J 3 bases short, with 1 base between. The CDR3 spells CASSYYNEQFF. CDR3 coding DNA: TGTGCCAGCAGCTACTACAATGAGCAGTTCTTC.

This chain connects TRBV4-1 to TRBJ2-1; no reliable D call. This CDR3 region has 15 residues. V was clipped by 4 bases and J by 6 bases, with 16 bases between them. Germline values: CDR1 MGHRA, CDR2 YSYEKL. The CDR3 nucleotides read TGCGCCAGCAGCCTAATCGGGCCTCCCCCCAATGAGCAGTTCTTC. Amino acids: CASSLIGPPPNEQFF.

V gene TRBV11-3 combines with J gene TRBJ2-1, with 13 bases matching TRBD2. This CDR3 region has 16 residues. Germline values: CDR1 SGHNT, CDR2 YENEEA. The V and J ends lost 5 bases and 8 bases, in that order; junction bases with no gene match: 9. The CDR3 loop is CASSHILAGGPHEQFF. The CDR3 bases are TGTGCCAGCAGCCATATACTAGCGGGAGGGCCGCATGAGCAGTTCTTC.

This clone was seen a single time. The chain has TRBV28 and TRBJ2-7, with no clear D. V lost 5 bases, J lost 2 bases, and 13 bases lay in between. Looked up from germline, CDR1 is MDHEN and CDR2 is SYDVKM. This CDR3 spans 14 amino acids. CDR3 sequence reads: CASSPILRTYEQYF. In DNA, the CDR3 is TGTGCCAGCAGTCCCATCCTCCGAACCTACGAGCAGTACTTC.

The chain is built from TRBV28 and TRBJ2-5; D uncertain. The CDR3 covers 11 residues. V was clipped by 6 bases and J by 7 bases, with 9 bases between them. Germline V lookup: CDR1 MDHEN, CDR2 SYDVKM. CDR3 in DNA: TGTGCCAGCAGCCAATGGGTGACCCAGTACTTC. Protein sequence: CASSQWVTQYF. The full variable domain, in which reference TRBV28 and TRBJ2-5 provide the parts outside the CDR3, is DVKVTQSSRYLVKRTGEKVFLECVQDMDHENMFWYRQDPGLGLRLIYFSYDVKMKEKGDIPEGYSVSREKKERFSLILESASTNQTSMYLCASSQWVTQYFGPGTRLLVL.

V gene TRBV5-1 combines with J gene TRBJ1-1, with 7 bases matching TRBD1. CDR3 length: 15 residues. Germline trimming cut 0 bases from V and 4 bases from J; bases unmatched to any gene: 6. Germline V lookup: CDR1 SGHRS, CDR2 YFSETQ. The CDR3 is CASSLVLPGGTEAFF. CDR3 in DNA: TGCGCCAGCAGCTTGGTGTTGCCAGGGGGCACTGAAGCTTTCTTT.

For the CDR3, the DNA is TGTGCCAGCAGCTTAATGGGGGACACTGGAAACACCATATATTTT. The encoded protein is CASSLMGDTGNTIYF. V usage is TRBV7-9 and J usage is TRBJ1-3; possible D gene TRBD1, 6 bases. With 2 bases removed from V and 2 bases from J, the gap between germline ends came to 10 bases. Germline CDR1 and CDR2: SEHNR and FQNEAQ (reference sequence). This CDR3 has 15 residues. The full variable domain, rest sourced from reference TRBV7-9 and TRBJ1-3, is DTGVSQNPRHKITKRGQNVTFRCDPISEHNRLYWYRQTLGQGPEFLTYFQNEAQLEKSRLLSDRFSAERPKGSFSTLEIQRTEQGDSAMYLCASSLMGDTGNTIYFGEGSWLTVV.

This clone was recorded only once. V usage is TRBV6-5 and J usage is TRBJ2-7; 11 bases map to TRBD1. The CDR3 extends over 14 amino acids. Unmatched junction bases numbered 4, after V lost 6 bases and J lost 3 bases. Germline CDR1 MNHEY, CDR2 SVGAGI. CDR3 sequence reads: CASRAGTGGYEQYF. The CDR3 coding sequence is TGTGCCAGCAGGGCCGGGACAGGGGGCTACGAGCAGTACTTC.

The chain uses TRBV12-3 or TRBV12-4 and TRBJ1-1; no reliable D call. V was clipped by 2 bases and J by 5 bases, with 9 bases between them. This CDR3 region has 13 residues. The CDR3 nucleotides read TGTGCCAGCAGTTTAAAGGGAGGAACTGAAGCTTTCTTT. Its translation is CASSLKGGTEAFF.

This chain links TRBV7-9 with TRBJ1-1; D not resolved. Looked up from germline, CDR1 is SEHNR and CDR2 is FQNEAQ (reference sequence). The V end was cut by 5 bases, the J end by 4 bases, with 17 bases between. The CDR3 loop spans 15 amino acids. CDR3 DNA: TGTGCCAGCAGCCAAGCCGGGATGGGAGGCACTGAAGCTTTCTTT. It translates to CASSQAGMGGTEAFF.

V gene TRBV28 combines with J gene TRBJ2-7; a weak D match, TRBD1 (6 bases). Germline CDR1 MDHEN, CDR2 SYDVKM. The CDR3 covers 16 residues. Trimming pared 3 bases from V and 2 bases from J, leaving 17 bases between. CDR3 sequence reads: CASSFSLRTATYEQYF. In nucleotides, the CDR3 is TGTGCCAGCAGTTTTTCTCTCCGGACAGCAACCTACGAGCAGTACTTC.

J is TRBJ1-5 and V is TRBV12-3 or TRBV12-4; no firm D call. This CDR3 region has 13 residues. Trimming took off 0 bases at V and 11 bases at J, with 11 bases between the two ends. The DNA for the CDR3 is TGTGCCAGCAGTTTAGCGGCCCTGGAAGCCCAGCATTTT. As protein: CASSLAALEAQHF.

The chain couples TRBV3-1 (or the pseudogene TRBV3-2) to TRBJ2-5; the match to TRBD2 covers 9 bases. Germline assignment: CDR1 LGHDT and CDR2 YNNKEL (reference sequence). Trimming at V came to 3 bases and at J to 5 bases, leaving 7 bases not matched to a gene. This CDR3 is 15 amino acids long. CDR3 sequence reads: CASSQRREGRETQYF. The CDR3 DNA is TGTGCCAGCAGCCAGCGGCGGGAGGGCCGTGAGACCCAGTACTTC.

In this sample, this clone is medium-sized. The chain is built from TRBV5-6 and TRBJ1-4; D is uncertain. Germline CDR1 reads SGHDT; CDR2 reads YYEEEE. The V end was cut by 0 bases, the J end by 8 bases, with 11 bases between. The CDR3 sequence is 14 residues long. The CDR3 reads CASSLGVADEKLFF. CDR3 in DNA: TGTGCCAGCAGCTTGGGGGTGGCGGACGAAAAACTGTTTTTT.

The gene calls are TRBV10-3 and TRBJ2-2; 12 bases map to TRBD2. This CDR3 contains 18 residues. V lost 11 bases to trimming and J lost 3 bases; unmatched junction nucleotides: 16. Germline loops: CDR1 ENHRY, CDR2 SYGVKD. CDR3 in DNA: TGTGCCGTTAAAAACGGGGCTAGCGGGAGGGCGGACACCGGGGAGCTGTTTTTT. Protein product: CAVKNGASGRADTGELFF.

The chain combines TRBV12-5 with TRBJ2-1; 12 bases map to TRBD2. After removal of 1 base from V and 2 bases from J, the junction contained 3 bases not matched to a gene. The germline gives CDR1 LGHNT, CDR2 FRNRAP. The CDR3 consists of 17 residues. The CDR3, as DNA: TGTGCTAGTGGTTTGGGACTAGCGGGAGCCCCCTACAATGAGCAGTTCTTC. This translates into CASGLGLAGAPYNEQFF.

This chain uses TRBV30 with TRBJ2-7; 10 nucleotides line up with TRBD1. Trimming cost V 3 bases and J 5 bases; bases outside gene matches: 4. The CDR3 consists of 13 residues. The germline CDR1 and CDR2 sequences are GTSNPN and SVGIG (reference sequence). CDR3 residues: CAWSPGTGDEQYF. CDR3 nucleotide sequence: TGTGCCTGGAGCCCCGGGACAGGGGACGAGCAGTACTTC.

This chain links TRBV5-1 with TRBJ2-2; 14 nucleotides match TRBD2. The V segment lost 0 bases and the J segment 6 bases; nucleotides outside the gene matches: 10. The CDR3 sequence is 19 residues long. In germline, CDR1 is SGHRS, CDR2 YFSETQ. CDR3 DNA sequence: TGCGCCAGCAGCTTGGGATTCTCCGGGACTAGCGGGAGCGCCGGGGAGCTGTTTTTT. Translated: CASSLGFSGTSGSAGELFF.

A remark on this clone: Other DNA sequences from this sample encode an identical CDR3 as well. The V gene is TRBV27, the J gene TRBJ2-1, with 12 bases lining up with TRBD2. Trimming removed 8 bases from V and 0 bases from J; junction bases left unmatched: 5. The CDR3 totals 16 residues. Germline CDR1 reads MNHEY; CDR2 reads SMNVEV (reference sequence). CDR3 region: CASRTSGTSSYNEQFF. The DNA of the CDR3 is TGTGCCAGCCGGACTAGCGGGACCAGCTCCTACAATGAGCAGTTCTTC.

The V gene is TRBV19, the J gene TRBJ2-3, with D maybe TRBD2 (6 bases). Germline CDR1 reads LNHDA; CDR2 reads SQIVND (reference sequence). Trimming took 3 bases from V and 2 from J, leaving 9 bases between them. CDR3 length equals 14 residues. CDR3 protein: CASSIGTYTDTQYF. In DNA, the CDR3 is TGTGCCAGTAGTATCGGGACTTACACAGATACGCAGTATTTT.

This chain uses TRBV15 with TRBJ2-5; D remains unclear. Between the trimmed V and J ends, which lost 0 bases and 4 bases, there was a span of 6 bases. There are 13 residues in the CDR3. Germline CDR1 reads LNHNV; CDR2 reads YYDKDF (reference sequence). The CDR3 protein is CATSREVGETQYF. The CDR3, as DNA: TGTGCCACCAGCAGAGAGGTGGGAGAGACCCAGTACTTC.

The chain links TRBV5-4 to TRBJ2-1; perhaps TRBD2 as D (5 bases). Germline CDR1 is SGHNT and CDR2 is YYREEE (reference sequence). The CDR3 is made up of 14 amino acids. Trimming shortened V by 1 base and J by 8 bases, and 13 bases separated the two germline ends. CDR3 amino acids: CASSLSAEGDEQFF. The CDR3 DNA reads TGTGCCAGCAGCTTGTCGGCTGAGGGTGATGAGCAGTTCTTC.

The CDR3 nucleotides are TGTGCCAGCAGCCGGGGGCGGGCAAGCCCTAACTATGGCTACACCTTC. This sequence encodes CASSRGRASPNYGYTF. J is TRBJ1-2 and V is TRBV7-9, with D perhaps TRBD1 (6 bases). Trimming took off 5 bases at V and 0 bases at J, with 16 bases between the two ends. Looked up from germline, CDR1 is SEHNR and CDR2 is FQNEAQ (reference sequence). The CDR3 runs 16 residues.

The V gene is TRBV25-1, the J gene TRBJ2-7, with TRBD1 identical over 7 bases. The CDR3 consists of 12 residues. V was pared by 6 bases and J by 9 bases, with 8 bases of the junction left unmatched. Germline loops: CDR1 MGHDK, CDR2 SYGVNS. In DNA, the CDR3 is TGTGCCAGCAGCCGGGACAGTGCCCGGCAGTACTTC. This sequence encodes CASSRDSARQYF.

This clone was observed once. The chain joins TRBV12-3 or TRBV12-4 to TRBJ2-6; D unclear. Trimming took 3 bases from V and 0 from J, leaving 0 bases between them. The CDR3 contains 13 residues. The CDR3 coding sequence is TGTGCCAGCAGTTTCTCTGGGGCCAACGTCCTGACTTTC. Translating it yields CASSFSGANVLTF.

This chain uses TRBV27 with TRBJ1-5, with 9 bases fitting TRBD1. The CDR3 extends over 15 amino acids. The V segment lost 7 bases and the J segment 7 bases; nucleotides outside the gene matches: 11. Per the germline V gene, CDR1 is MNHEY and CDR2 is SMNVEV (reference sequence). The CDR3 spells CASTITGGSGQPQHF. In DNA form, the CDR3 reads TGTGCCAGCACCATAACAGGGGGCAGTGGACAGCCCCAGCATTTT.

CDR3 sequence: CASSLSGLLIAEQYF. In DNA, the CDR3 is TGTGCCAGCAGTTTATCTGGGCTCCTGATCGCCGAGCAGTACTTC. V is TRBV27 and J is TRBJ2-7, with D uncertain. This CDR3 spans 15 amino acids. Germline V gene data show CDR1 as MNHEY and CDR2 as SMNVEV (reference sequence). The germline V and J ends were trimmed by 0 bases and 6 bases, with 15 bases remaining between them.

V usage is TRBV4-1 and J usage is TRBJ2-7; D gene ambiguous. V was cut by 3 bases and J by 3 bases, with 6 bases left in between. This CDR3 contains 12 residues. Germline V lookup: CDR1 MGHRA, CDR2 YSYEKL. CDR3: CASSQGNYEQYF. CDR3 sequence (DNA): TGCGCCAGCAGCCAGGGAAACTACGAGCAGTACTTC.

The V call is TRBV19, the J call TRBJ2-7; perhaps D is TRBD1 or TRBD2 (5 bases each). This CDR3 is built from 16 residues. Germline V gives CDR1 LNHDA, CDR2 SQIVND (reference sequence). Trimming pared 5 bases from V and 0 bases from J, leaving 17 bases between. The CDR3 spells CASSPSGRTSSYEQYF. The CDR3 DNA reads as TGTGCCAGTAGTCCCTCGGGGCGGACGAGCTCCTACGAGCAGTACTTC.